Following are 19 T cell receptor beta chains from one sample sequenced in a study of T cell clones after liver transplantation. Profiling relied on immunoSEQ multiplex PCR, and the TCRdb table lists in-frame clones only, not all of them. Of about 58,000 clones listed, approximately 70% were seen once; the top ten hold about 2.7%. The sample here was CD4+ T cells from blood, taken at the roughly 15-month timepoint. The origin of the receptors is a human patient who received a liver transplant. Some of the T cells might come from the graft donor.

This chain connects TRBV13 to TRBJ2-7, with 8 bases aligning to TRBD2. CDR3 length: 14 residues. After removal of 7 bases from V and 9 bases from J, the junction contained 14 bases not matched to a gene. CDR1 and CDR2 (germline): PRHDT, FYEKMQ (reference sequence). CDR3: CASTLRASGSWQYF. In DNA form, the CDR3 reads TGTGCCAGCACCCTGCGGGCTAGCGGGTCGTGGCAGTACTTC.

The chain is built from TRBV29-1 and TRBJ2-5, with 11 bases identical to TRBD2. The germline CDR1 and CDR2 sequences are SQVTM and ANQGSEA. V lost 7 bases and J lost 4; bases outside the gene matches: 14. There are 16 residues in the CDR3. The CDR3 reads CSADPALAGGGETQYF. CDR3 nucleotides: TGCAGCGCCGATCCCGCCCTAGCGGGAGGAGGAGAGACCCAGTACTTC. The entire variable domain, with the rest obtained from reference TRBV29-1 and TRBJ2-5, is as follows: SAVISQKPSRDICQRGTSLTIQCQVDSQVTMMFWYRQQPGQSLTLIATANQGSEATYESGFVIDKFPISRPNLTFSTLTVSNMSPEDSSIYLCSADPALAGGGETQYFGPGTRLLVL.

This clone has just a few counts. The chain joins TRBV27 to TRBJ1-2; 7 bases fit TRBD1. CDR1 is MNHEY and CDR2 is SMNVEV in the germline V gene (reference sequence). This CDR3 region has 12 residues. Trimming at V came to 8 bases and at J to 5 bases, leaving 5 bases not matched to a gene. The CDR3 DNA reads as TGTGCCAGCGGCGGACAGGATTATGGCTACACCTTC. It translates to CASGGQDYGYTF.

This clone occurred once. The chain recombines TRBV9 with TRBJ2-3, with TRBD1 matching over 8 bases. Trimming removed 0 bases from V and 1 base from J; junction bases left unmatched: 7. This CDR3 spans 17 amino acids. Germline values: CDR1 SGDLS, CDR2 YYNGEE. The CDR3, as DNA: TGTGCCAGCAGCGTAGCGCCTTTGGACAGGGGCACAGATACGCAGTATTTT. Its translation is CASSVAPLDRGTDTQYF.

Only one count was recorded for this clone. The CDR3 nucleotides are TGTGCCAGCAGCTTTAATAGCGGGAGCACAGATACGCAGTATTTT. Translating it yields CASSFNSGSTDTQYF. The rearrangement uses TRBV7-2 and TRBJ2-3; 7 bases are a match to TRBD2. The V gene end was trimmed by 3 bases and the J gene end by 0 bases; junction bases not matched to a gene: 3. This CDR3 region has 15 residues. The germline V gene encodes CDR1 SGHTA and CDR2 FQGNSA.

This clone came up many times. The J gene is TRBJ1-3, the V gene TRBV5-6; D remains ambiguous. CDR1 is SGHDT, CDR2 YYEEEE, per germline. Deletions cut 2 bases from V and 2 bases from J, with 5 bases between. This CDR3 spans 13 amino acids. The CDR3 nucleotides read TGTGCCAGCAGCTTAGGGCCTGGAAACACCATATATTTT. As protein: CASSLGPGNTIYF.

This chain joins TRBV6-1 and TRBJ2-5, with a weak D call TRBD1 (6 bases). V lost 3 bases, J lost 10 bases, and 15 bases lay in between. The germline gives CDR1 MNHNS, CDR2 SASEGT. The CDR3 sequence is 13 residues long. In DNA form, the CDR3 reads TGTGCCAGCAGTGATATTTATGGACAGCGCCAGTACTTC. Translated: CASSDIYGQRQYF.

This clone was found a few times. Here the CDR3 DNA reads TGTGCCAGCAGCTCCTCAGGCGCCAGTGACATAATGAACACTGAAGCTTTCTTT. It specifies CASSSSGASDIMNTEAFF. The chain has TRBV2 and TRBJ1-1; D call uncertain. Germline assignment: CDR1 SNHLY and CDR2 FYNNEI. The length of the CDR3 is 18 residues. The V end was cut by 6 bases, the J end by 0 bases, with 23 bases between. The variable domain in full, with the rest retrieved from reference TRBV2 and TRBJ1-1, is EPEVTQTPSHQVTQMGQEVILRCVPISNHLYFYWYRQILGQKVEFLVSFYNNEISEKSEIFDDQFSVERPDGSNFTLKIRSTKLEDSAMYFCASSSSGASDIMNTEAFFGQGTRLTVV.

This clone was counted once. V and J are TRBV19 and TRBJ1-4; D unresolved. There are 12 residues in the CDR3. CDR1 and CDR2 from the germline V gene are LNHDA and SQIVND (reference sequence). The V gene lost 5 bases and the J gene lost 4 bases, with 5 bases spanning the gap. CDR3 bases: TGTGCCAGTAGTGTTCGTAATGAAAAACTGTTTTTT. Translating gives CASSVRNEKLFF.

This clone was seen a handful of times. V usage is TRBV5-6 and J usage is TRBJ1-2; perhaps TRBD1 as D (5 bases). Germline V CDR1 and CDR2: SGHDT, YYEEEE. V was shortened by 4 bases and J by 1 base, with 8 bases between the two germline ends. The CDR3 is 13 residues long. CDR3 nucleotides: TGTGCCAGCAGCCCGACAGATAACTATGGCTACACCTTC. Protein: CASSPTDNYGYTF.

The chain has TRBV5-1 and TRBJ1-1; D is perhaps TRBD1 (6 bases). Trimming stripped 5 bases from V and 4 bases from J, with 15 bases between. CDR1 SGHRS and CDR2 YFSETQ come from the germline V gene. There are 14 residues in the CDR3. For the CDR3, the DNA is TGCGCCAGCAGGGGGCAGGGGCGATCCACTGAAGCTTTCTTT. This sequence encodes CASRGQGRSTEAFF.

This clone turned up a few times. The chain couples TRBV18 to TRBJ1-2, with a possible D match to TRBD1 (5 bases). The V gene's germline CDR1 is KGHSH and CDR2 LQKENI. CDR3 length: 14 residues. V was cut by 3 bases and J by 0 bases, with 8 bases left in between. The CDR3 loop is CASSPQGPNYGYTF. The CDR3 DNA follows: TGTGCCAGCTCACCTCAGGGTCCTAACTATGGCTACACCTTC.

This clone was observed a single time. The CDR3 sequence: CASSAGPYEQYF. CDR3 coding DNA: TGTGCCAGCAGCGCCGGACCTTACGAGCAGTACTTC. The V gene is TRBV7-2, the J gene TRBJ2-7, with D hard to call. Trimming stripped 5 bases from V and 4 bases from J, with 9 bases between. CDR1 SGHTA and CDR2 FQGNSA come from the germline V gene. CDR3 length equals 12 residues.

The gene calls are TRBV6-1 and TRBJ1-4; a weak D match, TRBD1 (6 bases). CDR3 size: 14 residues. V lost 5 bases and J 4 bases, leaving 11 bases between the germline ends. Germline values: CDR1 MNHNS, CDR2 SASEGT. The CDR3 coding sequence is TGTGCCAGCAGTAAAGACAGGAGTAATGAAAAACTGTTTTTT. It specifies CASSKDRSNEKLFF.

This chain joins TRBV18 and TRBJ1-5; 9 bases match TRBD1. V gave up 4 bases and J gave up 2 bases; unmatched junction bases: 3. The CDR3 is 15 amino acids. CDR1 is KGHSH and CDR2 is LQKENI in the germline V gene. The DNA of the CDR3 is TGTGCCAGCTCACGGGACAGGGTAGGCAATCAGCCCCAGCATTTT. Its protein product is CASSRDRVGNQPQHF. Full variable domain (remainder filled in from reference TRBV18 and TRBJ1-5): NAGVMQNPRHLVRRRGQEARLRCSPMKGHSHVYWYRQLPEEGLKFMVYLQKENIIDESGMPKERFSAEFPKEGPSILRIQQVVRGDSAAYFCASSRDRVGNQPQHFGDGTRLSIL.

V and J are TRBV2 and TRBJ2-6; D is unclear. Germline V CDR1 and CDR2: SNHLY, FYNNEI. With 3 bases removed from V and 1 base from J, the gap between germline ends came to 10 bases. The CDR3 has 16 residues. The CDR3 DNA reads TGTGCCAGCAGTGACCAGGAAGGGTCTGGGGCCAACGTCCTGACTTTC. Translated, it gives CASSDQEGSGANVLTF.

This chain links TRBV7-2 with TRBJ2-1; D is perhaps TRBD1 (5 bases). This CDR3 has 17 amino acids. V lost 1 base, J lost 9 bases, and 22 bases lay in between. The germline V gene has CDR1 SGHTA and CDR2 FQGNSA. The CDR3 is CASSLVGASTYVVEQFF. In nucleotides, the CDR3 is TGTGCCAGCAGCTTAGTTGGGGCTAGTACGTACGTGGTTGAGCAGTTCTTC. The full variable domain, in which reference TRBV7-2 and TRBJ2-1 provide the parts outside the CDR3, is GAGVSQSPSNKVTEKGKDVELRCDPISGHTALYWYRQSLGQGLEFLIYFQGNSAPDKSGLPSDRFSAERTGGSVSTLTIQRTQQEDSAVYLCASSLVGASTYVVEQFFGPGTRLTVL.

The chain carries TRBV7-8 and TRBJ2-2, with D tentatively TRBD2 (6 bases). CDR1 and CDR2 from the germline V gene are SGHVS and FQNEAQ. This CDR3 is built from 20 residues. Trimming took 1 base from V and 1 from J, leaving 22 bases between them. CDR3 in amino acids: CASSLVVVRRGLGNTGELFF. CDR3 sequence (DNA): TGTGCCAGCAGCTTAGTTGTCGTTAGGCGGGGATTAGGGAACACCGGGGAGCTGTTTTTT. The full variable domain, with the rest looked up from reference TRBV7-8 and TRBJ2-2, is GAGVSQSPRYKVAKRGQDVALRCDPISGHVSLFWYQQALGQGPEFLTYFQNEAQLDKSGLPSDRFFAERPEGSVSTLKIQRTQQEDSAVYLCASSLVVVRRGLGNTGELFFGEGSRLTVL.

The V gene is TRBV5-1, the J gene TRBJ1-3, with TRBD1 as a possible D gene (6 bases). The CDR3 has 12 residues. Trimming shortened V by 7 bases and J by 4 bases, and 9 bases separated the two germline ends. The germline V gene has CDR1 SGHRS and CDR2 YFSETQ. The CDR3 DNA follows: TGCGCCAGCCTTGGACAGGGAAACACCATATATTTT. This translates into CASLGQGNTIYF.